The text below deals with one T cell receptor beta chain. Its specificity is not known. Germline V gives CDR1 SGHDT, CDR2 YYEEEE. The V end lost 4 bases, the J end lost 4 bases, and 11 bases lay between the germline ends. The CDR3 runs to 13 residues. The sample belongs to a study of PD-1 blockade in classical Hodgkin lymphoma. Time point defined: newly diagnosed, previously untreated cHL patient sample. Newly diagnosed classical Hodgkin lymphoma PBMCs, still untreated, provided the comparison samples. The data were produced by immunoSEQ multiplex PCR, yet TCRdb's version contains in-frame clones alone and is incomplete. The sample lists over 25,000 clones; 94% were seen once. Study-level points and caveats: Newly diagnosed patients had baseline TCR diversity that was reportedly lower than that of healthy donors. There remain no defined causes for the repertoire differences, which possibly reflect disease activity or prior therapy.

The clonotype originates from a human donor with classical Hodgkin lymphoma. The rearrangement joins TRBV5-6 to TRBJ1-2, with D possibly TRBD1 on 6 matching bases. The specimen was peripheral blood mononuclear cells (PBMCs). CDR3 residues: CASSPDRFYGYTF. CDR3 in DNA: TGTGCCAGCAGCCCTGACAGGTTCTATGGCTACACCTTC.